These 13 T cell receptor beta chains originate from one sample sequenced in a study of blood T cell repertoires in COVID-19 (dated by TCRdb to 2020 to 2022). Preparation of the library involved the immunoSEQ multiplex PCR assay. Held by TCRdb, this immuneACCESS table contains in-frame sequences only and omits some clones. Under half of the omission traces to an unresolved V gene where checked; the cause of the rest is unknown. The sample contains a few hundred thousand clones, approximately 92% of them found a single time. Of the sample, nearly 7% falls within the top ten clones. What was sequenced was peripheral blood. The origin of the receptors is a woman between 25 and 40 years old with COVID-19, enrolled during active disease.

CDR3 loop: CACQTGGPYEQYF. The CDR3 DNA is TGTGCCTGCCAGACAGGGGGACCCTACGAGCAGTACTTC. The rearrangement uses TRBV30 and TRBJ2-7; 9 nucleotides match TRBD1. The V gene end was trimmed by 6 bases and the J gene end by 2 bases; junction bases not matched to a gene: 5. Germline V gene lookup returns CDR1 GTSNPN and CDR2 SVGIG (reference sequence). The length of the CDR3 is 13 residues.

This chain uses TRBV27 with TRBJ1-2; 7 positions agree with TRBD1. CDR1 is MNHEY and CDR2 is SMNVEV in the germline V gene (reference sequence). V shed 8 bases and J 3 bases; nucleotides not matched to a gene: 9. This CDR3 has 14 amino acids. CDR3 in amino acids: CASGPRQGDYGYTF. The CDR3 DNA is TGTGCCAGCGGCCCGAGGCAGGGGGACTATGGCTACACCTTC.

CDR3 region: CASSFGDRAYGYTF. DNA of the CDR3: TGTGCCAGCAGCTTCGGGGACAGGGCCTATGGCTACACCTTC. The chain recombines TRBV5-4 with TRBJ1-2, with 9 bases fitting TRBD1. Trimming took 2 bases from V and 4 from J; bases not matched to a gene: 3. This CDR3 is built from 14 residues. Germline lookup yields CDR1 SGHNT and CDR2 YYREEE (reference sequence).

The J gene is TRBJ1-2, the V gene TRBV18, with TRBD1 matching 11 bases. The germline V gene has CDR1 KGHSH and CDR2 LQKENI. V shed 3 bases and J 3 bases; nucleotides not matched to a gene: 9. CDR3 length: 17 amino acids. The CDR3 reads CASSPKQGQGGDYGYTF. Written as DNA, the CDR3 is TGTGCCAGCTCACCTAAGCAGGGACAGGGGGGCGACTATGGCTACACCTTC.

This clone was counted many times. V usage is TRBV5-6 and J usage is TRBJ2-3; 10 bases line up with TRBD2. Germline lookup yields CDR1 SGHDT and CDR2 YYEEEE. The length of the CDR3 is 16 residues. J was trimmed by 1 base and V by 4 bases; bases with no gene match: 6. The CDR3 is CASSIPSGSGTDTQYF. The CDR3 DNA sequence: TGTGCCAGCAGCATCCCTAGCGGGAGCGGCACAGATACGCAGTATTTT. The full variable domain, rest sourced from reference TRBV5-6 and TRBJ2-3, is DAGVTQSPTHLIKTRGQQVTLRCSPKSGHDTVSWYQQALGQGPQFIFQYYEEEERQRGNFPDRFSGHQFPNYSSELNVNALLLGDSALYLCASSIPSGSGTDTQYFGPGTRLTVL.

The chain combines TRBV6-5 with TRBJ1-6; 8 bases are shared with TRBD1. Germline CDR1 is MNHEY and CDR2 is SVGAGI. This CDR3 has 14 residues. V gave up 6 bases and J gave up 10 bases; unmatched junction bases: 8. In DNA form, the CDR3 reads TGTGCCAGCAGGCGGGGACAGGCGGGATCACCCCTCCACTTT. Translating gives CASRRGQAGSPLHF.

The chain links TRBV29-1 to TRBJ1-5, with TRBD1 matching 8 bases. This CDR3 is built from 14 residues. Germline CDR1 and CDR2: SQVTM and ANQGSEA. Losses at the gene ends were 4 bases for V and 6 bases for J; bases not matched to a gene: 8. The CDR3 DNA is TGCAGCGTTGCCTCAGGACAGGGACGTCAGCCCCAGCATTTT. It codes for CSVASGQGRQPQHF.

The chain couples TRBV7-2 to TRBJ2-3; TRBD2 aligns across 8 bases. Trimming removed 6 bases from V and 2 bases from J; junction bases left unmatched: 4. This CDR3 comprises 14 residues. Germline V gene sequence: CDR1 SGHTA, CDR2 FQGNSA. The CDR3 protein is CASSTSGVTDTQYF. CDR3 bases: TGTGCCAGCAGTACTAGCGGAGTCACAGATACGCAGTATTTT.

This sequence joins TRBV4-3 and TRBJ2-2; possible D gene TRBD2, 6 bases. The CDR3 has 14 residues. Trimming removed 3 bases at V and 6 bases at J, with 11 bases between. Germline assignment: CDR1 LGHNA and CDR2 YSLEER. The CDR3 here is CASSQSRGAGELFF. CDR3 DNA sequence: TGCGCCAGCAGCCAGTCCCGCGGGGCCGGGGAGCTGTTTTTT.

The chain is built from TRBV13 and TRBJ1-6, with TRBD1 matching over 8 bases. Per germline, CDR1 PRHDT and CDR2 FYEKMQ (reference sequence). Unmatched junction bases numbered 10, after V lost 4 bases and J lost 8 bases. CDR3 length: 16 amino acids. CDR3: CASSSSRQGLDSPLHF. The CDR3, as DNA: TGTGCCAGCAGCTCGTCCAGACAGGGGTTGGATTCACCCCTCCACTTT.

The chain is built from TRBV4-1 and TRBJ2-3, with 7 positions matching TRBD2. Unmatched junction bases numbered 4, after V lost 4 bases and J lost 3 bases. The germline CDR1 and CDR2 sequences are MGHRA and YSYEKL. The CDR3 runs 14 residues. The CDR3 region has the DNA TGCGCCAGCAGCCTGCAAGCGGGGACAGATACGCAGTATTTT. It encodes CASSLQAGTDTQYF.

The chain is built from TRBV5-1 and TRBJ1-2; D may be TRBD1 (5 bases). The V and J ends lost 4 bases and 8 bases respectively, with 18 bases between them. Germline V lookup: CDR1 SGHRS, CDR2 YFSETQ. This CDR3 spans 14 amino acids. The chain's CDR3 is CASSLQTSGEGYTF. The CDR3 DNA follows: TGCGCCAGCAGCCTCCAGACCTCGGGGGAAGGCTACACCTTC.

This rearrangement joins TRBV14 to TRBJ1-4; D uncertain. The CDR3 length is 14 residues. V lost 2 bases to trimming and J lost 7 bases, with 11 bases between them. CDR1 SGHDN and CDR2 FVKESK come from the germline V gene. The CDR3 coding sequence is TGTGCCAGCAGCCAAAATGGCCGGGGTGAAAAACTGTTTTTT. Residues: CASSQNGRGEKLFF.